This T cell receptor (beta chain) was identified during a study of cytotoxic CD8 clonotypes in ibrutinib-treated CLL. Whole-study results and caveats: Baseline clonality was higher than in age-matched healthy donors and moved in step with circulating CD8+ T-cell counts. Having risen at ibrutinib response, clonality had fallen back toward baseline by progression.

Germline CDR1 and CDR2: GTSNPN and SVGIG (reference sequence). The CDR3 loop spans 14 amino acids. V lost 0 bases to trimming and J lost 0 bases, with 9 bases between them. About this clone itself: Its specificity is unknown.

Data came from immunoSEQ multiplex PCR; TCRdb stores just in-frame clones and leaves some out. The sample lists 57,000 or so clones, roughly 49% occurring once. The authors obtained approximately 2.2 micrograms of genomic DNA from cryopreserved PBMCs for TCR beta libraries. This rearrangement joins TRBV30 to TRBJ2-7, with D unresolved. The sample here was PBMCs, taken at disease progression, from a patient treated with ibrutinib. This TCR derives from a human donor with chronic lymphocytic leukemia. This CDR3 reads CAWSVLGISYEQYF. The CDR3 region has the DNA TGTGCCTGGAGTGTACTGGGGATCTCCTACGAGCAGTACTTC.